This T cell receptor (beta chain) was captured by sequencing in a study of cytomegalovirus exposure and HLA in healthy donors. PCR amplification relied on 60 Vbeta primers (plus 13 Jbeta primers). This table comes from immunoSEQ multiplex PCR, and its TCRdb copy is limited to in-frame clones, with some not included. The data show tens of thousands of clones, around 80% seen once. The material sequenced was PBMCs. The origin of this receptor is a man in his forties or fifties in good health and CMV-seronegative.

In nucleotides, the CDR3 is TGCAGCGTACGGGACGTCGCAGGGGGAGATACGCAGTATTTT. Translated: CSVRDVAGGDTQYF. The V call is TRBV29-1, the J call TRBJ2-3; 7 bases map to TRBD1. This CDR3 is built from 14 residues. Germline CDR1 reads SQVTM; CDR2 reads ANQGSEA. V shed 6 bases and J 5 bases; nucleotides not matched to a gene: 11.